The present T cell receptor beta chain was sequenced within a study of blood T cell repertoires in COVID-19 (dated by TCRdb to about 2020). At the level of the whole study: Collaborator samples came from the United States, Italy and Spain and covered acute and convalescent phases of COVID-19. The samples were drawn from two sources: the first 160 participants of the ongoing ImmuneRACE study, and over 950 subjects contributed by 6 global collaborators. A freely available public database, intended as a resource for researchers studying the immune response to SARS-CoV-2, is where the repertoires were released. The prospective study material was composed of cDNA or gDNA derived from T cells, B-cell-depleted T cells, or PBMCs. Where available, HLA class I and class II types were obtained from metadata supplied by the sample provider rather than from assay-based typing. Deeply sampled blood TCRbeta repertoires from subjects exposed to, actively infected with, or recovered from COVID-19 were included in the dataset. Nearly every sample came with metadata listing a de-identified subject ID, COVID-19 status, age in years and sex. The research as a whole found: Clinical and demographic metadata were provided uncurated, with the amount varying by source and participant.

As encoded in the germline V gene (reference sequence), CDR1 is WNHNN while CDR2 is SYGVQD. The junction shows trimming of 4 bases on V and 4 bases on J, plus 12 bases between the germline ends. There are 14 amino acids in the CDR3, from cysteine to phenylalanine inclusive. Only CDR3 DNA remains: 42 bases, in frame from the first base. In regard to this clone: Its cognate antigen has yet to be identified. No clone much larger than this one lies a single base away; base qualities are absent.

TCRbeta CDR3 regions were amplified from genomic DNA using the immunoSEQ Assay, a bias-controlled multiplex PCR. For the original study's pipeline: The number of nucleated cells in each sample was estimated by amplification of reference gene primers within the assay. To quantify the absolute abundance of each unique TCRbeta CDR3 rearrangement, sequence reads were collapsed and filtered. For each sample, productive Simpson clonality was calculated as the square root of Simpson's diversity index over productive rearrangements. Sourced from immuneACCESS, this table was stored by TCRdb with only in-frame sequences that have V and J called. A share of the clones is absent; for the studies checked, an unresolved V gene accounts for under half, and the remainder has no known explanation. For V, J and clone size, that table is used; D and trimming come from the DNA. In this sample the table shows about 500,000 clones, 87% of which occur a single time. 0.65% to 0.9% of the sample lies in the top ten.

Participants in the prospective study were aged 18 to 89 years, lived in about two dozen United States geographic areas, and enrolled through a virtual design. To assign participants to cohorts, the prospective study relied on clinical history that participants themselves reported in a screening survey and a study questionnaire. ImmuneRACE Cohort 3 recovered participants were defined by two consecutive negative NP/OP PCR tests, healthcare professional clearance, or symptom resolution. In the prospective study, mobile phlebotomists collected whole blood, serum and a nasopharyngeal or oropharyngeal swab from each participant. Additional blood draws and questionnaires over an approximately two-month period could optionally be provided by prospective study participants. Prospective study blood samples were shipped either frozen or at room temperature before DNA extraction.

The specimen sequenced was PBMCs or T cells enriched from blood (not recorded which). This TCR was sampled from a woman between 18 and 29 years old who had recovered from COVID-19. The sequence links TRBV10-1 to TRBJ2-3; matching of 5 bases hints at TRBD1 as the D gene. CDR3 sequence: CASSATELPDTQYF. The DNA is as follows: TGCGCCAGCAGTGCGACAGAGCTCCCAGATACGCAGTATTTT.